A selection of T cell receptor beta chains follows, all from one sample in a study of T cells after yellow fever vaccination. Each CDR3 protein is one row after TCRdb ran MiXCR on the 5' RACE reads. The sample has a few hundred thousand distinct CDR3 sequences, 17% seen once. The starting material was PBMCs, obtained 5 days after the first yellow fever vaccination. The receptors derive from a man younger than 35 who received the YFV17D yellow fever vaccine. CDR3s include the opening cysteine and the closing phenylalanine or tryptophan. A D gene is named only where the DNA matches it firmly. The size field is filled for only some rows; it gives once, few, many or a size class.

D,size,V,J,DNA,CDR3
TRBD1,few,TRBV7-2,TRBJ2-1,TGTGCCAGCAGCCTTGGGACAGGGCCCTACAATGAGCAGTTCTTC,CASSLGTGPYNEQFF
-,-,TRBV4-1,TRBJ1-5,TGCGCCAGCAGCCAAGAGGCAGGGCATAGCAATCAGCCCCAGCATTTT,CASSQEAGHSNQPQHF
-,once,TRBV7-9,TRBJ1-3,TGTGCCAGCAGCTTTGGACAGATTGGAAACACCATATATTTT,CASSFGQIGNTIYF
TRBD2,few,TRBV7-9,TRBJ2-5,TGTGCCAGCAGCACGACTAGCGGGGGGCCTGGCGAGACCCAGTACTTC,CASSTTSGGPGETQYF
-,-,TRBV11-2,TRBJ2-3,TGTGCCAGCAGCGCCGAACAGGGGGGGTCAGATACGCAGTATTTT,CASSAEQGGSDTQYF
-,-,TRBV4-3,TRBJ2-5,TGCGCCAGCAGCAGCAGGGTCGGCCGCGAGACCCAGTACTTC,CASSSRVGRETQYF
-,-,TRBV20-1,TRBJ1-4,TGCAGTGCACGACGACAGGTTTGGGGTGAAAAACTGTTTTTT,CSARRQVWGEKLFF
TRBD2,few,TRBV23-1,TRBJ2-5,TGCGCCAGCAGTCAACGCATAAGGACTAGCGGGGGTCAAGAGACCCAGTACTTC,CASSQRIRTSGGQETQYF
-,once,TRBV6-2/TRBV6-3,TRBJ1-5,TGTGCCAGCAGTCGGGTGCGGGGGTCCATCAATCATCCCCAGCATTTT,CASSRVRGSINHPQHF
-,-,TRBV11-2,TRBJ1-1,TGTGCCAGCAGCACCTTGGGGAACACTGAAGCTTTCTTT,CASSTLGNTEAFF
TRBD1,few,TRBV7-2,TRBJ1-2,TGTGCCAGCAGCTTACCTTCAGGGGGCCTAAACTATGGCTACACCTTC,CASSLPSGGLNYGYTF
-,-,TRBV7-2,TRBJ1-5,TGTGCCAGCAGCTTAGGGTGGCGGGGCCAGCCCCAGCATTTT,CASSLGWRGQPQHF
TRBD1,few,TRBV12-3/TRBV12-4,TRBJ2-2,TGTGCCAGCAGTCTTTGGACAGGGCAGCGCACCGGGGAGCTGTTTTTT,CASSLWTGQRTGELFF
TRBD1,-,TRBV7-9,TRBJ1-2,TGTGCCAGCAGCCCCCTAACGGGACAGGGGCAGTATGGCTACACCTTC,CASSPLTGQGQYGYTF
-,few,TRBV5-4,TRBJ1-5,TGTGCCAGCAGCTCGGACGATCAGCCCCAGCATTTT,CASSSDDQPQHF
-,many,TRBV6-2/TRBV6-3,TRBJ2-2,TGTGCCAGCAGTTGGGTCGGGAACACCGGGGAGCTGTTTTTT,CASSWVGNTGELFF
TRBD2,-,TRBV5-1,TRBJ2-5,TGCGCCAGCAGCTTGGCCGGTAGCGGGGGCCCGGGTGAGACCCAGTACTTC,CASSLAGSGGPGETQYF
TRBD2,few,TRBV10-2,TRBJ2-3,TGCGCCAGCAGTGTCACTAGCGGGGGGGATACGCAGTATTTT,CASSVTSGGDTQYF
-,few,TRBV29-1,TRBJ2-1,TGCAGCGTTGAAGGAGGGGGTGAGCAGTTCTTC,CSVEGGGEQFF
-,few,TRBV6-6,TRBJ1-3,TGTGCCAGCAGACTCCAGGCCGGAAACACCATATATTTT,CASRLQAGNTIYF
-,few,TRBV10-3,TRBJ2-3,TGTGCCATCAGTTCCACAGGGCCCAGCACAGATACGCAGTATTTT,CAISSTGPSTDTQYF
TRBD1,-,TRBV13,TRBJ2-7,TGTGCCAGCAGCTCGTCGGGACAGTCCTACGAGCAGTACTTC,CASSSSGQSYEQYF
TRBD1,-,TRBV7-3,TRBJ1-5,TGTGCCAGCAGCCAAGACAGGGTCAATCAGCCCCAGCATTTT,CASSQDRVNQPQHF
-,-,TRBV5-6,TRBJ2-1,TGTGCCAGCAGCCGTTGGTGGCGCGGCGGGAATGAGCAGTTCTTC,CASSRWWRGGNEQFF
TRBD1,many,TRBV12-3/TRBV12-4,TRBJ2-2,TGTGCCAGCCGCACAGGGGACAGGGGGCTCGGGGAGCTGTTTTTT,CASRTGDRGLGELFF
-,few,TRBV25-1,TRBJ2-6,TGTGCCAGCAGTGACCCAGGGGTGAGTGGGGCCAACGTCCTGACTTTC,CASSDPGVSGANVLTF
-,-,TRBV5-1,TRBJ2-5,TGCGCCAGCAGCCCCGCATCCGGACCCGGGGGGACCCAGTACTTC,CASSPASGPGGTQYF
-,-,TRBV20-1,TRBJ1-5,TGCAGTGCTGCCTCCCTGGGAGGGCGGAATCAGCCCCAGCATTTT,CSAASLGGRNQPQHF
-,few,TRBV20-1,TRBJ2-3,TGCAGTGCTAGACGGTGGGGGCGTTCCACAGATACGCAGTATTTT,CSARRWGRSTDTQYF
-,-,TRBV10-3,TRBJ2-2,TGTGCCATCAGTGTCGCGGTGAGCGGCACCGGGGAGCTGTTTTTT,CAISVAVSGTGELFF
TRBD1,-,TRBV9,TRBJ1-5,TGTGCCAGCAACACAGGGGATAGCAATCAGCCCCAGCATTTT,CASNTGDSNQPQHF
-,-,TRBV29-1,TRBJ1-2,TGCAGCGTTTTGGAAGTAACCCAGGGGGGCTACACCTTC,CSVLEVTQGGYTF
TRBD1,few,TRBV6-2/TRBV6-3,TRBJ2-1,TGTGCCAGCAGTTACTCGGGGACAGGGGGGGGTGAGCAGTTCTTC,CASSYSGTGGGEQFF